The 23 T cell receptor beta chains reported below all come from one sample, sequenced in a study of blood T cell repertoires in COVID-19. Generated by immunoSEQ multiplex PCR, the TCRdb table keeps only in-frame clones and is missing some. The sample contains hundreds of thousands of clones, more than 75% of which appear only once. Sequencing was carried out using PBMCs or T cells enriched from blood (not recorded which). Every receptor here comes from a man in his fifties or sixties who had recovered from COVID-19.

V usage is TRBV5-3 and J usage is TRBJ2-1, with 10 bases lining up with TRBD2. TRBV5-3 is an ORF for which the function is uncertain. The CDR3 consists of 18 residues. J gave up 2 bases and V 5 bases, and 13 bases lay outside the gene matches. The CDR3 DNA reads as TGTGCCAGAAGACCCGGACTAGCGGAATCAAACCCCTACAATGAGCAGTTCTTC. This gives the protein CARRPGLAESNPYNEQFF.

This sequence joins TRBV3-1 (or the pseudogene TRBV3-2) and TRBJ1-1, with 9 bases aligning to TRBD1. The CDR3 length is 12 residues. CDR1 is LGHDT, CDR2 YNNKEL, per germline (reference sequence). V shed 10 bases, J shed 1 base, and the junction held 1 base outside the gene matches. The CDR3 loop is CATGQGNTEAFF. The CDR3 DNA is TGTGCCACGGGACAGGGGAACACTGAAGCTTTCTTT.

The chain recombines TRBV5-4 with TRBJ2-1, with 7 positions matching TRBD2. The germline gives CDR1 SGHNT, CDR2 YYREEE (reference sequence). CDR3 size: 13 residues. J was trimmed by 5 bases and V by 6 bases; bases with no gene match: 5. In DNA, the CDR3 is TGTGCCAGCACCGGGGGGAATAACAATGAGCAGTTCTTC. The encoded protein is CASTGGNNNEQFF. The variable domain in full, with the rest retrieved from reference TRBV5-4 and TRBJ2-1, is ETGVTQSPTHLIKTRGQQVTLRCSSQSGHNTVSWYQQALGQGPQFIFQYYREEENGRGNFPPRFSGLQFPNYSSELNVNALELDDSALYLCASTGGNNNEQFFGPGTRLTVL.

This sequence joins TRBV11-3 and TRBJ2-1; 7 bases line up with TRBD1. After removal of 0 bases from V and 3 bases from J, the junction contained 2 bases not matched to a gene. Germline-derived CDR1 and CDR2 are SGHNT and YENEEA. CDR3 length: 15 residues. The CDR3 reads CASSLDRGIYNEQFF. The CDR3 DNA reads TGTGCCAGCAGCTTAGACAGGGGGATCTACAATGAGCAGTTCTTC.

This clone was detected only a few times. CDR3 coding DNA: TGTGCCAGCAGTAAACAGGGGGTTCGGTCACCCCTCCACTTT. Protein product: CASSKQGVRSPLHF. The chain employs TRBV27 and TRBJ1-6; 8 bases are a match to TRBD1. V shed 5 bases, J shed 10 bases, and the junction held 7 bases outside the gene matches. CDR1 is MNHEY and CDR2 is SMNVEV in the germline V gene (reference sequence). This CDR3 has 14 amino acids.

Only one count was recorded for this clone. This chain links TRBV7-2 with TRBJ2-5, with D tentatively TRBD1 (6 bases). CDR1 SGHTA and CDR2 FQGNSA come from the germline V gene. The CDR3 sequence is 14 residues long. V lost 5 bases to trimming and J lost 2 bases, with 12 bases between them. CDR3 amino acids: CASSALGQQETQYF. CDR3 in DNA: TGTGCCAGCAGCGCCTTAGGACAGCAAGAGACCCAGTACTTC. Complete variable domain (other parts from reference TRBV7-2 and TRBJ2-5): GAGVSQSPSNKVTEKGKDVELRCDPISGHTALYWYRQSLGQGLEFLIYFQGNSAPDKSGLPSDRFSAERTGGSVSTLTIQRTQQEDSAVYLCASSALGQQETQYFGPGTRLLVL.

This clone was picked up one time. V gene TRBV2 combines with J gene TRBJ2-1; D may be TRBD1 (6 bases). There are 16 residues in the CDR3. CDR1 is SNHLY, CDR2 FYNNEI, per germline. Deletions cut 2 bases from V and 4 bases from J, with 15 bases between. The CDR3 sequence is CASSERLQGQYNEQFF. DNA of the CDR3: TGTGCCAGCAGTGAACGGTTACAGGGACAATACAATGAGCAGTTCTTC. Full variable domain (missing parts from reference TRBV2 and TRBJ2-1): EPEVTQTPSHQVTQMGQEVILRCVPISNHLYFYWYRQILGQKVEFLVSFYNNEISEKSEIFDDQFSVERPDGSNFTLKIRSTKLEDSAMYFCASSERLQGQYNEQFFGPGTRLTVL.

V and J are TRBV13 and TRBJ2-1, with 8 nucleotides matching TRBD1. Per the germline V gene, CDR1 is PRHDT and CDR2 is FYEKMQ (reference sequence). J was trimmed by 3 bases and V by 2 bases; bases with no gene match: 3. This CDR3 region has 15 residues. The CDR3 nucleotides are TGTGCCAGCAGCTTACGAACAGGGGGCTACAATGAGCAGTTCTTC. This codes for CASSLRTGGYNEQFF.

In nucleotides, the CDR3 is TGTGCCAGCAGCCAAGGTTCGATGAGCTCCTACGAGCAGTACTTC. Its protein product is CASSQGSMSSYEQYF. V usage is TRBV4-2 and J usage is TRBJ2-7; D is uncertain. Trimming removed 1 base from V and 0 bases from J, with 10 bases in between. The CDR3 spans 15 residues. The germline CDR1 and CDR2 sequences are LGHNA and YNFKEQ.

A single count supports this clone. The chain is built from TRBV11-2 and TRBJ1-6; D gene uncertain. The CDR3 is 14 residues long. Per the germline V gene, CDR1 is SGHAT and CDR2 is FQNNGV. V lost 5 bases to trimming and J lost 6 bases, with 11 bases between them. The CDR3 loop reads CASSTRVSNSPLHF. The CDR3 DNA reads TGTGCCAGCAGCACTAGGGTGTCTAATTCACCCCTCCACTTT.

V is TRBV7-9 and J is TRBJ2-7, with 10 bases aligning to TRBD2. Germline V lookup: CDR1 SEHNR, CDR2 FQNEAQ (reference sequence). V gave up 3 bases and J gave up 2 bases; unmatched junction bases: 1. The CDR3 length is 14 residues. Written as DNA, the CDR3 is TGTGCCAGCAGCTTTAGCGGGAGGACCTACGAGCAGTACTTC. It yields the protein CASSFSGRTYEQYF.

This clone was counted once. The J gene is TRBJ1-1, the V gene TRBV11-2; maybe TRBD1 (6 bases). The germline V gene has CDR1 SGHAT and CDR2 FQNNGV. This CDR3 comprises 14 residues. The V gene lost 2 bases and the J gene lost 3 bases, with 10 bases spanning the gap. The CDR3 bases are TGTGCCAGCAGCTTATCCACAGGGTACACTGAAGCTTTCTTT. It encodes CASSLSTGYTEAFF.

This clone has only a few counts. The CDR3 reads CASSLRGRSGNSPLHF. In DNA form, the CDR3 reads TGTGCCAGCAGCTTAAGGGGGCGATCGGGTAATTCACCCCTCCACTTT. This sequence joins TRBV7-2 and TRBJ1-6; 7 nucleotides line up with TRBD1. The CDR3 totals 16 residues. Germline CDR1 SGHTA, CDR2 FQGNSA. The ends lost 2 bases at V and 6 bases at J; junction bases unmatched: 7.

As for this clone: Other DNA sequences in this sample translate to the same CDR3. The chain links TRBV5-1 to TRBJ1-1; 8 positions match TRBD1. Germline V gene data show CDR1 as SGHRS and CDR2 as YFSETQ. This CDR3 has 14 residues. The V and J ends lost 4 bases and 1 base, in that order; junction bases with no gene match: 3. This CDR3 reads CASSTTGGNTEAFF. The CDR3 DNA follows: TGCGCCAGCAGCACCACAGGGGGGAACACTGAAGCTTTCTTT.

The chain couples TRBV6-5 to TRBJ2-7; TRBD1 matches at 9 bases. Unmatched junction bases numbered 5, after V lost 9 bases and J lost 2 bases. The CDR3 extends over 13 amino acids. Germline CDR1 MNHEY, CDR2 SVGAGI. In nucleotides, the CDR3 is TGTGCCAGTACCCGGGACAGGGCCTACGAGCAGTACTTC. Translation gives CASTRDRAYEQYF.

There are a few counts of this clone. This rearrangement joins TRBV6-2 or TRBV6-3 to TRBJ2-7; 7 bases are a match to TRBD1. The germline V gene has CDR1 MNHEY and CDR2 SVGEGT. This CDR3 is 15 amino acids long. V lost 2 bases to trimming and J lost 3 bases; unmatched junction nucleotides: 7. In nucleotides, the CDR3 is TGTGCCAGCAGTTACGGATGGACAGGCCGCTACGAGCAGTACTTC. It encodes CASSYGWTGRYEQYF.

At least ten counts were recorded for this clone. The same CDR3 is also encoded by other DNA sequences in this sample. The chain joins TRBV27 to TRBJ1-2, with 9 bases matching TRBD1. Germline V gene data show CDR1 as MNHEY and CDR2 as SMNVEV (reference sequence). The CDR3 extends over 14 amino acids. Trimming cost V 5 bases and J 3 bases; bases outside gene matches: 4. This CDR3 is CASSPDRGDYGYTF. The CDR3 DNA reads TGTGCCAGCAGTCCGGACAGGGGCGACTATGGCTACACCTTC.

In this sample, this clone turned up once. V is TRBV7-9 and J is TRBJ2-2, with 8 bases identical to TRBD1. Unmatched junction bases numbered 5, after V lost 5 bases and J lost 3 bases. Germline CDR1 is SEHNR and CDR2 is FQNEAQ (reference sequence). The CDR3 is made up of 15 amino acids. The CDR3 is CASSLGQGDTGELFF. The CDR3 DNA reads TGTGCCAGCAGCCTTGGACAGGGAGACACCGGGGAGCTGTTTTTT.

In this sample, this clone turned up a few times. Other DNA sequences within the sample encode an identical CDR3. The chain is built from TRBV27 and TRBJ2-1, with 7 bases matching TRBD1. CDR1 is MNHEY, CDR2 SMNVEV, per germline (reference sequence). V lost 5 bases, J lost 2 bases, and 3 bases stayed unmatched. This CDR3 comprises 14 residues. The CDR3 loop is CASSRTGPYNEQFF. The CDR3 nucleotides are TGTGCCAGCAGTCGGACAGGTCCCTACAATGAGCAGTTCTTC.

The chain has TRBV11-2 and TRBJ2-3; TRBD1 matches at 8 bases. CDR3 length: 16 amino acids. The germline gives CDR1 SGHAT, CDR2 FQNNGV. Germline trimming cut 5 bases from V and 0 bases from J; bases unmatched to any gene: 7. The CDR3 DNA sequence: TGTGCCAGCAGCGGGTTTGGGACAGGAAGCACAGATACGCAGTATTTT. Its protein is CASSGFGTGSTDTQYF.

The chain uses TRBV11-3 and TRBJ1-1; D gene uncertain. Germline CDR1 reads SGHNT; CDR2 reads YENEEA. Trimming took off 0 bases at V and 4 bases at J, with 12 bases between the two ends. This CDR3 is built from 15 residues. The CDR3 sequence is CASSLDAGSSTEAFF. The CDR3 DNA reads as TGTGCCAGCAGCTTAGATGCGGGTTCGTCCACTGAAGCTTTCTTT.

The CDR3 bases are TGTGCCAGCAGCACGCGGGACTACGAGCAGTACTTC. Translating gives CASSTRDYEQYF. This chain connects TRBV13 to TRBJ2-7, with D perhaps matching TRBD2 (6 bases). CDR1 is PRHDT and CDR2 is FYEKMQ in the germline V gene (reference sequence). V lost 5 bases and J 3 bases, leaving 8 bases between the germline ends. This CDR3 is built from 12 residues.

This clone turned up a few times. J is TRBJ2-2 and V is TRBV27; 16 bases fit TRBD2. V gave up 6 bases and J gave up 7 bases; unmatched junction bases: 11. The CDR3 totals 18 residues. Germline CDR1 is MNHEY and CDR2 is SMNVEV (reference sequence). The CDR3 DNA reads as TGTGCCAGCAGCCCGTCCCCGGGACTAGCGGGAGGGAGCGGGGAGCTGTTTTTT. Its protein is CASSPSPGLAGGSGELFF.